A selection of T cell receptor beta chains follows, all from one sample in a study of technical replicates of blood from a few donors. Sequencing was performed with immunoSEQ multiplex PCR; in TCRdb, only in-frame clones are kept and a portion is missing. The sample records 15,000 to 20,000 clones, roughly 89% being singletons. The sample comprised PBMCs. The receptors originated from a human donor in good health. The CDR3 runs from the conserved cysteine through the conserved F or W. For some rows the clone size is stated as once, few or many, or as a class when expanded; others skip it.

j_gene | v_gene | abundance | CDR3aa
TRBJ2-2 | TRBV5-1 | - | CASSLGGSDTGELFF
TRBJ2-3 | TRBV5-1 | - | CASSQRQGITDTQYF
TRBJ2-7 | TRBV7-9 | - | CASSSAYEQYF
TRBJ2-7 | TRBV4-1 | - | CASSQAGGVYEQYF
TRBJ2-7 | TRBV2 | - | CASRPGTGAYEQYF
TRBJ2-1 | TRBV5-1 | - | CASSLDGRASYEQFF
TRBJ2-7 | TRBV6-5 | - | CASGLSGGPEEQYF
TRBJ1-3 | TRBV10-3 | - | CAISGGEGIPGNTIYF
TRBJ2-5 | TRBV7-9 | - | CASSWTGYETQYF
TRBJ2-2 | TRBV6-6 | - | CASTKQAGGGGGELFF
TRBJ2-5 | TRBV5-4 | - | CASSPGLAGEETQYF
TRBJ2-3 | TRBV6-5 | - | CASTQGEEWDTQYF
TRBJ2-3 | TRBV19 | few | CASSIALAGGADTQYF
TRBJ2-7 | TRBV28 | - | CASSRTRMISYEQYF
TRBJ1-2 | TRBV18 | - | CASSPDISNYGYTF
TRBJ2-3 | TRBV5-6 | - | CASSQGQSTDTQYF
TRBJ2-3 | TRBV2 | - | CASSAGAGGTDTQYF
TRBJ1-1 | TRBV18 | - | CASSPRRGGADTEAFF
TRBJ2-1 | TRBV5-5 | few | CASSFLYEQFF
TRBJ1-1 | TRBV27 | - | CASSSQGWNTEAFF
TRBJ2-7 | TRBV28 | - | CASITQSSYEQYF
TRBJ1-1 | TRBV6-6 | - | CASSYGQANTEAFF
TRBJ2-5 | TRBV7-6 | - | CASSVAGGQETQYF
TRBJ2-5 | TRBV2 | - | CARGSGTGPETQYF
TRBJ1-2 | TRBV28 | - | CATDSEPDGYTF
TRBJ1-1 | TRBV5-1 | once | CASSLEGQLNTEAFF
TRBJ1-2 | TRBV18 | - | CASSQSRGQDLGYTF
TRBJ1-5 | TRBV6-1 | - | CASSVGQVVQPQHF
TRBJ2-1 | TRBV18 | - | CASSIQGGGEQFF
TRBJ2-7 | TRBV20-1 | - | CSAVGLREQYF
TRBJ2-3 | TRBV15 | - | CATSGRERTTDTQYF
TRBJ1-4 | TRBV25-1 | - | CASSVSGGGEKLFF
TRBJ2-5 | TRBV11-2 | - | CASSLASQGGQETQYF
TRBJ2-3 | TRBV6-5 | - | CASSPPVGDTDTQYF
TRBJ2-5 | TRBV11-3 | - | CASSSRDREETQYF
TRBJ2-3 | TRBV29-1 | - | CSVLGTSTDTQYF
TRBJ1-2 | TRBV2 | - | CASRGQMYGYTF
TRBJ2-2 | TRBV6-5 | - | CASSDGQGAGGELFF
TRBJ2-3 | TRBV2 | - | CASNRQGVGRSVATDTQYF
TRBJ2-7 | TRBV4-2 | - | CASSQGAPLYEQYF